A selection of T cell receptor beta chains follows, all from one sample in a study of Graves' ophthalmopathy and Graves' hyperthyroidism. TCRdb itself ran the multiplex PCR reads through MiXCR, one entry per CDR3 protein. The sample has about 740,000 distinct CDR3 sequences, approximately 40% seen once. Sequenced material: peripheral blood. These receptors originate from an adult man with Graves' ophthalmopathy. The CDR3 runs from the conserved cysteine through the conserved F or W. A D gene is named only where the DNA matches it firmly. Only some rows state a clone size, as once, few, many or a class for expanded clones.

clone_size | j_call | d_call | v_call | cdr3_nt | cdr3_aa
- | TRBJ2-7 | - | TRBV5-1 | TGCGCCAGCGCGGGCCAGGGGGGGCCCTACGAGCAGTACTTC | CASAGQGGPYEQYF
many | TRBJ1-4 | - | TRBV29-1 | TGCAGCGTTGAGGCAGGGTCTAATGAAAAACTGTTTTTT | CSVEAGSNEKLFF
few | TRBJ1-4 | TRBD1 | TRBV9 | TGTGCCAGCAGCCCTCGGGACAGCCTGATTGGGGAACTGTTTTTT | CASSPRDSLIGELFF
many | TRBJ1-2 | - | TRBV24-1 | TGTGCCACCAGTGATTTCGGAGGGAACGGCTACACCTTC | CATSDFGGNGYTF
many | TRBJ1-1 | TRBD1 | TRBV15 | TGTGCCACCAGCATTACCCGGGACAGGAACACTGAAGCTTTCTTT | CATSITRDRNTEAFF
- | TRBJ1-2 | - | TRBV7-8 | TGTGCCAGCAGCGTAAGCAGGGGCCGGACCCCCTCGGGCTACACCTTC | CASSVSRGRTPSGYTF
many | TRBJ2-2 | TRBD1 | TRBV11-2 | TGTGCCAGCAGACGGACAGGGGGCACCGGGGAGCTGTTTTTT | CASRRTGGTGELFF
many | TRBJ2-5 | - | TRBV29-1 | TGCAGCGTTGAAGATGTGGGGAAGACCCAGTACTTC | CSVEDVGKTQYF
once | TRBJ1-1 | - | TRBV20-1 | TGCAGTGCTAGAGGGGGGGAAATGAACACTGAAGCCTTCTTT | CSARGGEMNTEAFF
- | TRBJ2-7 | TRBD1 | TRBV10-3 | TGTGCCATCAGTTACTCCGGACAGGGCTACGAGCAGTACTTC | CAISYSGQGYEQYF